What follows are 22 T cell receptor beta chains derived from one specimen sequenced in a study of post-analysis software for immune sequencing data. These receptors have no identified antigens. Study conclusions and caveats: The study found TRBV5-6, TRBV5-1 and TRBV20-1 among five or six TRBV segments more frequent in patients than controls.

cDNA libraries for TCR beta contained unique molecular identifiers. From the PCR reads, TCRdb called clonotypes with MiXCR, one entry per CDR3 protein. The table shows hundreds of thousands of distinct CDR3 sequences, with 44% occurring only once. The sample was blood. The receptors were gathered from a girl aged 5 to 17 with multiple sclerosis.

This clonotype has more than one count but fewer than ten. The chain recombines TRBV6-5 with TRBJ1-2; D might be TRBD1 (6 bases). The V end lost 2 bases, the J end lost 2 bases, and 12 bases lay between the germline ends. CDR3 size: 15 residues. Germline V gene data show CDR1 as MNHEY and CDR2 as SVGAGI. CDR3 in amino acids: CASSYGTPPNYGYTF. The DNA of the CDR3 is TGTGCCAGCAGTTACGGGACACCCCCCAACTATGGCTACACCTTC.

The chain combines TRBV12-3 or TRBV12-4 with TRBJ2-4; perhaps TRBD2 as D (5 bases). The ends were cut back, 5 bases at V and 9 bases at J, with 11 bases in the middle. CDR3 length: 12 residues. DNA of the CDR3: TGTGCCAGCAGTCGGACTGCGCTCATTCAGTACTTC. It is translated as CASSRTALIQYF.

The chain employs TRBV9 and TRBJ2-5, with 10 bases aligning to TRBD1. Gene TRBJ2-7 matches the end of the DNA better, so the J call may be wrong. The germline gives CDR1 SGDLS, CDR2 YYNGEE. The CDR3 is made up of 15 amino acids. CDR3 DNA: TGTGCCAGCAGCGTAGCGACAGGGGGCCCCTACGAGCAGTACTTC. This translates into CASSVATGGPYEQYF.

This clonotype was detected only a few times. Relative to the germline gene, one junction end is altered; a read error may explain this. This sequence joins TRBV7-7 and TRBJ2-3; 7 nucleotides agree with TRBD2. In germline, CDR1 is SSHAT, CDR2 FNYEAQ (reference sequence). The CDR3 is made up of 13 amino acids. This chain's CDR3 is CASSFGGEDTQYF. The CDR3 DNA follows: TGTGCTAGCAGCTTTGGGGGGGAAGATACGCAGTATTTT.

This clonotype was seen only a few times. The chain is built from TRBV5-1 and TRBJ2-1; D gene ambiguous. The CDR3 has 14 amino acids. Germline V gives CDR1 SGHRS, CDR2 YFSETQ. Trimming cost V 2 bases and J 7 bases, with 13 bases left between them. The DNA for the CDR3 is TGCGCCAGCAGCTTAGTGGTGGTGGGGAATGAGCAGTTCTTC. Translating gives CASSLVVVGNEQFF.

The chain recombines TRBV21-1 with TRBJ2-7; the table's D call TRBD1 went unverified against the DNA. TRBV21-1 is tagged as a pseudogene. The CDR3 runs to 14 residues. This chain's CDR3 is CARDPTAHNYEQYF. Written as DNA, the CDR3 is TGTGCCAGAGATCCGACAGCACATAACTACGAGCAGTACTTC.

V and J are TRBV29-1 and TRBJ1-2; TRBD1 is a possible D gene (6 bases). V gave up 6 bases and J gave up 4 bases, with 15 bases separating them. The germline CDR1 and CDR2 sequences are SQVTM and ANQGSEA. The CDR3 spans 13 residues. The CDR3 DNA follows: TGCAGCGTCTTAACCGGGACACCCTATGGCTACACCTTC. Translating it yields CSVLTGTPYGYTF.

This clonotype was picked up one time. This sequence joins TRBV27 and TRBJ1-6; 11 nucleotides align to TRBD1. Germline V gene sequence: CDR1 MNHEY, CDR2 SMNVEV (reference sequence). The CDR3 length is 17 residues. Germline trimming cut 4 bases from V and 7 bases from J; bases unmatched to any gene: 9. This CDR3 reads CASSSPGQGAWNSPLHF. In DNA form, the CDR3 reads TGTGCCAGCAGTTCACCTGGACAGGGGGCATGGAATTCACCCCTCCACTTT.

This clonotype came up a few times. The V call is TRBV12-3 or TRBV12-4, the J call TRBJ2-1; 7 nucleotides align to TRBD1. CDR3 length: 14 amino acids. J lost 5 bases, V lost 4 bases, and 5 bases had no gene match. The DNA for the CDR3 is TGTGCCAGCAGTTACAGGGGACCGGACAATGAGCAGTTCTTC. Translated, it gives CASSYRGPDNEQFF.

Remarks on this clonotype: A read error may be the cause here, since a much bigger clone is one base away. The CDR3 ends on some other residue instead of the conserved phenylalanine or tryptophan, so this is likely a read error. The CDR3 region has the DNA TGTGCCAGTCTACAGGGGGCCGACTATGGCTACACCTAC. It yields the protein CASLQGADYGYTY. The genes are TRBV28 and TRBJ1-2, with 9 bases lining up with TRBD1. Per germline, CDR1 MDHEN and CDR2 SYDVKM. The V segment lost 9 bases and the J segment 3 bases; nucleotides outside the gene matches: 5. The CDR3 totals 13 residues.

This rearrangement joins TRBV7-6 to TRBJ2-7, with 8 nucleotides matching TRBD2. Germline V CDR1 and CDR2: SGHVS, FNYEAQ. The V segment lost 4 bases and the J segment 5 bases; nucleotides outside the gene matches: 10. The CDR3 covers 15 residues. CDR3 amino acids: CASSSKAGEVHEQYF. The CDR3 nucleotides read TGTGCCAGCAGCTCTAAAGCGGGAGAGGTCCACGAGCAGTACTTC. Looking up the rest from reference TRBV7-6 and TRBJ2-7 gives the full variable domain: GAGVSQSPRYKVTKRGQDVALRCDPISGHVSLYWYRQALGQGPEFLTYFNYEAQQDKSGLPNDRFSAERPEGSISTLTIQRTEQRDSAMYRCASSSKAGEVHEQYFGPGTRLTVT.

This sequence joins TRBV27 and TRBJ2-7; D ambiguous. Trimming left V 1 base short and J 3 bases short, with 19 bases between. CDR1 and CDR2 from the germline V gene are MNHEY and SMNVEV (reference sequence). CDR3 length: 17 amino acids. CDR3 protein: CASSLWAGPSRNYEQYF. In nucleotides, the CDR3 is TGTGCCAGCAGTTTATGGGCCGGGCCCTCGAGGAACTACGAGCAGTACTTC.

The chain couples TRBV5-1 to TRBJ1-2; no clear D. CDR3 size: 15 residues. V lost 0 bases, J lost 4 bases, and 13 bases lay in between. CDR1 is SGHRS, CDR2 YFSETQ, per germline. The CDR3 spells CASSLVFPRGYGYTF. Here the CDR3 DNA reads TGCGCCAGCAGCTTGGTTTTTCCCCGCGGCTATGGCTACACCTTC.

This clonotype occurred many times. The chain recombines TRBV7-2 with TRBJ2-3; D is unresolved. The V gene's germline CDR1 is SGHTA and CDR2 FQGNSA. V was shortened by 5 bases and J by 6 bases, with 9 bases between the two germline ends. The CDR3 consists of 12 residues. As DNA, the CDR3 is TGTGCCAGCAGCCCCCCCCGGGATACGCAGTATTTT. Protein sequence: CASSPPRDTQYF.

The V gene is TRBV18, the J gene TRBJ2-3; either TRBD1 or TRBD2 may supply D (6 bases each). V lost 3 bases, J lost 13 bases, and 17 bases lay in between. The CDR3 is made up of 13 amino acids. Germline CDR1 and CDR2: KGHSH and LQKENI. The CDR3 sequence is CASSPSDSRGEYF. The DNA of the CDR3 is TGTGCCAGCTCACCCTCGGACTCTAGGGGGGAGTATTTT.

This clonotype showed up just a few times. The V and J genes are TRBV9 and TRBJ2-1, with TRBD2 matching over 11 bases. CDR3 length equals 15 residues. V lost 3 bases and J lost 4; bases outside the gene matches: 3. Germline CDR1 reads SGDLS; CDR2 reads YYNGEE. The CDR3 spells CASSAGTSGYNEQFF. The CDR3 coding sequence is TGTGCCAGCAGCGCCGGGACTAGCGGTTACAATGAGCAGTTCTTC.

There are a few counts of this clonotype. This sequence joins TRBV5-1 and TRBJ2-3; TRBD2 aligns across 14 bases. V trimming: 0 bases; J trimming: 5 bases; junction bases outside the gene matches: 11. CDR3 length equals 19 residues. Germline V gene sequence: CDR1 SGHRS, CDR2 YFSETQ. In nucleotides, the CDR3 is TGCGCCAGCAGCTTGGGACTAGCGGGAGGGCCCCCGGAGGAAGATACGCAGTATTTT. Its translation is CASSLGLAGGPPEEDTQYF. The full variable domain, with the rest looked up from reference TRBV5-1 and TRBJ2-3, is KAGVTQTPRYLIKTRGQQVTLSCSPISGHRSVSWYQQTPGQGLQFLFEYFSETQRNKGNFPGRFSGRQFSNSRSEMNVSTLELGDSALYLCASSLGLAGGPPEEDTQYFGPGTRLTVL.

The sample holds a few counts of this clonotype. The genes are TRBV12-3 or TRBV12-4 and TRBJ2-5; 7 positions agree with TRBD1. V gave up 1 base and J gave up 4 bases; unmatched junction bases: 3. This CDR3 has 14 residues. The CDR3 DNA is TGTGCCAGCAGTTTAGACGGGACAGTAGAGACCCAGTACTTC. This codes for CASSLDGTVETQYF.

The chain recombines TRBV20-1 with TRBJ2-1, with D possibly being TRBD1 (5 bases). Per germline, CDR1 DFQATT and CDR2 SNEGSKA (reference sequence). This CDR3 comprises 14 residues. V lost 4 bases and J 0 bases, leaving 10 bases between the germline ends. The CDR3 protein is CSAKGAASYNEQFF. For the CDR3, the DNA is TGCAGTGCTAAAGGGGCTGCCTCCTACAATGAGCAGTTCTTC.

V and J are TRBV7-8 and TRBJ2-3, with D unclear. Germline V gene data show CDR1 as SGHVS and CDR2 as FQNEAQ. The CDR3 consists of 13 residues. The ends were cut back, 5 bases at V and 1 base at J, with 7 bases in the middle. CDR3 bases: TGTGCCAGCAGCCAGTGGGGCACAGATACGCAGTATTTT. Protein: CASSQWGTDTQYF.

This clonotype was counted only a few times. The V call is TRBV20-1, the J call TRBJ2-3; perhaps TRBD2 as D (6 bases). The CDR3 has 13 residues. The V end lost 8 bases, the J end lost 1 base, and 13 bases lay between the germline ends. Germline loops: CDR1 DFQATT, CDR2 SNEGSKA (reference sequence). The CDR3 DNA follows: TGCAGTCCCCTAGCGACGGGCACAGATACGCAGTATTTT. Translated, it gives CSPLATGTDTQYF.

This clonotype was counted a few times. The chain employs TRBV2 and TRBJ1-2; 7 bases match TRBD1. Trimming at V came to 2 bases and at J to 5 bases, leaving 5 bases not matched to a gene. In germline, CDR1 is SNHLY, CDR2 FYNNEI. This CDR3 is built from 14 residues. The CDR3 DNA reads as TGTGCCAGCAGTGAATCGCCAGGGGGGTATGGCTACACCTTC. Amino acid sequence: CASSESPGGYGYTF.